This T cell receptor (beta chain) comes out of a study of regulatory T cells in long-lasting Graves disease. This clonotype was detected many times. What it binds is not known. CDR1 SGHAT and CDR2 FQDESV come from the germline V gene (reference sequence). The CDR3 runs 15 residues. The V end was cut by 2 bases, the J end by 0 bases, with 5 bases between. Building the TCR beta libraries relied on iRepertoire HTBI primers, and CDR3 regions underwent Arm-PCR. TCRdb analysed the multiplex PCR reads with MiXCR anew, one entry per CDR3 protein. Altogether around 250,000 distinct CDR3 sequences are present, about a sixth being singletons, with the ten largest covering roughly a fifth. Study results and caveats: There were preferences for TRBV28, TRBJ1-2 and TRBJ2-5 in persistent disease.

Time point specified: newly diagnosed GD, antithyroid drugs for less than 3 months. PBMC-derived RNA was used for the TCR library. It was American Thyroid Association guidelines that determined Graves' disease diagnosis. This chain uses TRBV11-1 with TRBJ2-6; D uncertain. This TCR derives from a female donor with Graves disease. Sequenced material: peripheral blood mononuclear cells (PBMCs), taken at new diagnosis, from a patient treated with antithyroid drugs. The CDR3 sequence is CASSLKGSGANVLTF. Written as DNA, the CDR3 is TGTGCCAGCAGCTTAAAAGGCTCTGGGGCCAACGTCCTGACTTTC.